The sequence of this TCR beta chain was determined in a study of cytomegalovirus exposure and HLA in healthy donors. Study overall: Earlier findings included nearly 120 million unique TCR beta sequences obtained from roughly 200 million T cells. Whole-study findings and limits: Later analysis suggested links between common viral pathogens and several top significant clusters.

V dropped 2 bases and J dropped 8; count of bases not matched to a gene: 10. The germline V gene encodes CDR1 SGHAT and CDR2 FQNNGV. The CDR3 covers 15 residues. Researchers ran the PCR with 60 Vbeta and 13 Jbeta primers. Repertoires were generated with immunoSEQ multiplex PCR, while TCRdb's copy carries only in-frame clones and drops some. The sample records some 150,000 clones, roughly four fifths being singletons. A few counts support this clone. What it binds is unknown. Sequencing was done on a sample of PBMCs. The receptor comes from a female donor in good health and CMV-seronegative. The chain carries TRBV11-2 and TRBJ1-2, with 8 bases identical to TRBD1. The chain's CDR3 is CASSLTGRGLRGYTF. In nucleotides, the CDR3 is TGTGCCAGCAGCTTAACGGGCAGGGGGCTTCGAGGCTACACCTTC.